What follows are 21 T cell receptor beta chains derived from one specimen sequenced in a study of blood T cell repertoires in COVID-19. Assay used: immunoSEQ multiplex PCR; TCRdb lists only in-frame clones, some missing. The table lists around 130,000 clones, roughly 80% of them singletons, with approximately 20% in the top ten. Source material: PBMCs or T cells enriched from blood (not recorded which). Receptors originate from a man aged 25-40 years who had recovered from COVID-19.

The rearrangement links TRBV5-6 to TRBJ2-7, with D possibly being TRBD2 (6 bases). The CDR3 has 14 amino acids. The V gene lost 2 bases and the J gene lost 2 bases, with 11 bases spanning the gap. Germline lookup yields CDR1 SGHDT and CDR2 YYEEEE. CDR3 sequence: CASSFGTGTYEQYF. CDR3 DNA: TGTGCCAGCAGCTTTGGGACTGGAACCTACGAGCAGTACTTC.

CDR3 amino acids: CATSRGRDNSPLHF. The CDR3 bases are TGTGCCACCAGCAGAGGGAGGGATAATTCACCCCTCCACTTT. The V call is TRBV15, the J call TRBJ1-6; D gene ambiguous. CDR3 length equals 14 residues. Per the germline V gene, CDR1 is LNHNV and CDR2 is YYDKDF (reference sequence). Trimming removed 1 base from V and 5 bases from J, with 6 bases in between.

The chain has TRBV7-9 and TRBJ1-4; 9 positions agree with TRBD1. There are 15 residues in the CDR3. Germline V CDR1 and CDR2: SEHNR, FQNEAQ (reference sequence). V lost 6 bases to trimming and J lost 5 bases; unmatched junction nucleotides: 7. The chain's CDR3 is CASSPTGTGNEKLFF. The CDR3 DNA follows: TGTGCCAGCAGTCCCACCGGGACAGGGAATGAAAAACTGTTTTTT.

V is TRBV9 and J is TRBJ2-7; D possibly corresponds to TRBD1 (6 bases). Germline V lookup: CDR1 SGDLS, CDR2 YYNGEE. Trimming pared 4 bases from V and 3 bases from J, leaving 11 bases between. This CDR3 spans 13 amino acids. The CDR3 nucleotides are TGTGCCAGCAGCAGGCAGACAGGCTACGAGCAGTACTTC. Protein: CASSRQTGYEQYF.

This chain connects TRBV24-1 to TRBJ2-3; 8 bases are shared with TRBD1. CDR1 and CDR2 from the germline V gene are KGHDR and SFDVKD. CDR3 length: 15 residues. Trimming at V came to 3 bases and at J to 1 base, leaving 2 bases not matched to a gene. CDR3: CATSDRGQGTDTQYF. CDR3 nucleotides: TGTGCCACCAGTGATCGGGGACAGGGCACAGATACGCAGTATTTT.

The chain joins TRBV21-1 to TRBJ2-7; TRBD1 was called by the table and not checked on the DNA. TRBV21-1 is termed a pseudogene. The CDR3 totals 13 residues. This CDR3 reads CASSRGREGEQYF. The CDR3 nucleotides are TGTGCCAGCAGCAGAGGCAGGGAAGGAGAGCAGTACTTC.

This chain uses TRBV5-8 with TRBJ2-3; 8 nucleotides match TRBD2. J lost 2 bases, V lost 2 bases, and 7 bases had no gene match. Germline V CDR1 and CDR2: SGHTS, YDEGEE. The CDR3 has 16 residues. The CDR3 reads CASSFGSGESTDTQYF. Written as DNA, the CDR3 is TGTGCCAGCAGCTTTGGTAGCGGGGAGTCCACAGATACGCAGTATTTT. The complete variable domain, with remaining parts taken from reference TRBV5-8 and TRBJ2-3, reads EAGVTQSPTHLIKTRGQQATLRCSPISGHTSVYWYQQALGLGLQFLLWYDEGEERNRGNFPPRFSGRQFPNYSSELNVNALELEDSALYLCASSFGSGESTDTQYFGPGTRLTVL.

The CDR3 DNA reads as TGTGCCAGTAGCCCCCCGGGACAGGGTGGCACCGGGGAGCTGTTTTTT. It encodes CASSPPGQGGTGELFF. This chain uses TRBV19 with TRBJ2-2; 9 bases match TRBD1. CDR3 length: 16 amino acids. Germline CDR1 LNHDA, CDR2 SQIVND (reference sequence). With V trimmed by 6 bases and J by 4 bases, 9 bases remained unmatched.

The V call is TRBV7-2, the J call TRBJ2-7; 11 nucleotides line up with TRBD1. CDR3 length: 14 amino acids. V shed 3 bases, J shed 3 bases, and the junction held 1 base outside the gene matches. Germline loops: CDR1 SGHTA, CDR2 FQGNSA. The CDR3 sequence: CASSFGTGGYEQYF. For the CDR3, the DNA is TGTGCCAGCAGCTTCGGGACAGGGGGCTACGAGCAGTACTTC.

This rearrangement joins TRBV4-1 to TRBJ1-4, with D perhaps TRBD1 (5 bases). CDR1 is MGHRA and CDR2 is YSYEKL in the germline V gene. Trimming removed 1 base at V and 3 bases at J, with 15 bases between. The CDR3 covers 17 residues. The CDR3 region has the DNA TGCGCCAGCAGCCAAGTCCGACCAGGGAGGGCTAATGAAAAACTGTTTTTT. It is translated as CASSQVRPGRANEKLFF.

The CDR3 protein is CAISPGQSGNTIYF. The CDR3 DNA reads TGTGCCATCAGTCCCGGACAGTCCGGAAACACCATATATTTT. The chain uses TRBV10-3 and TRBJ1-3; perhaps TRBD1 as D (6 bases). This CDR3 has 14 residues. Trimming removed 5 bases at V and 4 bases at J, with 12 bases between. The germline V gene encodes CDR1 ENHRY and CDR2 SYGVKD.

The chain is built from TRBV14 and TRBJ1-5; D possibly corresponds to TRBD1 (6 bases). Trimming cost V 5 bases and J 4 bases, with 12 bases left between them. The length of the CDR3 is 14 residues. Per the germline V gene, CDR1 is SGHDN and CDR2 is FVKESK. The CDR3 reads CASSAQGGNQPQHF. Written as DNA, the CDR3 is TGTGCCAGCAGCGCCCAAGGGGGTAATCAGCCCCAGCATTTT.

Points on this clone: This sample includes further DNA sequences coding for the same CDR3. The CDR3: CASSMQGANYGYTF. The CDR3 DNA reads as TGTGCCAGTAGTATGCAGGGGGCGAACTATGGCTACACCTTC. The rearrangement links TRBV19 to TRBJ1-2; TRBD1 matches at 8 bases. The CDR3 covers 14 residues. V gave up 3 bases and J gave up 2 bases; unmatched junction bases: 2. The germline CDR1 and CDR2 sequences are LNHDA and SQIVND (reference sequence).

The CDR3 bases are TGCGCCAGCAGCCAATCCCGAAGCTCACCCCTCCACTTT. As protein: CASSQSRSSPLHF. This sequence joins TRBV4-1 and TRBJ1-6; D not resolved. With 2 bases removed from V and 10 bases from J, the gap between germline ends came to 9 bases. The CDR3 is 13 amino acids. CDR1 MGHRA and CDR2 YSYEKL come from the germline V gene.

This chain connects TRBV15 to TRBJ2-1; 14 positions agree with TRBD2. In germline, CDR1 is LNHNV, CDR2 YYDKDF (reference sequence). CDR3 size: 20 residues. Trimming removed 7 bases from V and 0 bases from J; junction bases left unmatched: 14. The CDR3 DNA is TGTGCCACCAAGATCGGGACTAGCGGGAGTGGGGGGAGCTCCTACAATGAGCAGTTCTTC. It specifies CATKIGTSGSGGSSYNEQFF.

The rearrangement links TRBV4-2 to TRBJ2-2, with 10 bases fitting TRBD2. The length of the CDR3 is 16 residues. The germline V gene has CDR1 LGHNA and CDR2 YNFKEQ. The V segment lost 3 bases and the J segment 0 bases; nucleotides outside the gene matches: 1. The CDR3 DNA follows: TGTGCCAGCAGCCAGGGGACTAGCGCGAACACCGGGGAGCTGTTTTTT. Translating gives CASSQGTSANTGELFF.

The DNA for the CDR3 is TGTGCCAGTGCCTCGGGGGGGAACACTGAAGCTTTCTTT. It encodes CASASGGNTEAFF. The V call is TRBV19, the J call TRBJ1-1; maybe TRBD1 (5 bases). The V gene lost 8 bases and the J gene lost 1 base, with 11 bases spanning the gap. Looked up from germline, CDR1 is LNHDA and CDR2 is SQIVND (reference sequence). The CDR3 loop spans 13 amino acids.

V and J are TRBV10-3 and TRBJ2-6; TRBD1 matches at 9 bases. The trim removed 6 bases at V and 2 bases at J, leaving 5 bases unmatched. The CDR3 is 16 amino acids. The germline gives CDR1 ENHRY, CDR2 SYGVKD. CDR3 region: CAISAQGATGANVLTF. CDR3 bases: TGTGCCATCAGCGCACAGGGGGCGACTGGGGCCAACGTCCTGACTTTC.

This chain joins TRBV7-9 and TRBJ2-3; 11 bases are shared with TRBD2. V shed 4 bases, J shed 4 bases, and the junction held 4 bases outside the gene matches. This CDR3 is 15 amino acids long. Looked up from germline, CDR1 is SEHNR and CDR2 is FQNEAQ (reference sequence). CDR3 sequence (DNA): TGTGCCAGCAGCTCCTGGGGACTAGCGGCAGATACGCAGTATTTT. Translation gives CASSSWGLAADTQYF.

This sequence joins TRBV30 and TRBJ1-4, with D tentatively TRBD1 (5 bases). Trimming stripped 2 bases from V and 4 bases from J, with 17 bases between. This CDR3 is 16 amino acids long. The germline CDR1 and CDR2 sequences are GTSNPN and SVGIG (reference sequence). The CDR3 is CAWSPRGGAFNEKLFF. The CDR3 DNA is TGTGCCTGGAGTCCCCGGGGAGGGGCGTTTAATGAAAAACTGTTTTTT.

The chain has TRBV10-3 and TRBJ2-3; 9 positions match TRBD2. V shed 4 bases and J 3 bases; nucleotides not matched to a gene: 5. The CDR3 runs 15 residues. Germline V gene lookup returns CDR1 ENHRY and CDR2 SYGVKD. CDR3 residues: CAISGGGAGTDTQYF. CDR3 DNA: TGTGCCATCAGTGGCGGGGGGGCCGGGACAGATACGCAGTATTTT.